This entry lists 28 T cell receptor beta chains sequenced from one sample in a study of blood T cell repertoires in COVID-19. This table comes from immunoSEQ multiplex PCR, and its TCRdb copy is limited to in-frame clones, with some not included. The data hold some 74,000 clones, with approximately 87% observed a single time. The sequenced sample was peripheral blood. These receptors all stem from a woman older than 75 with acute or convalescent COVID-19.

This rearrangement joins TRBV6-6 to TRBJ1-2; D is possibly TRBD1 (5 bases). Germline CDR1 MNHNY, CDR2 SVGAGI (reference sequence). The CDR3 totals 14 residues. V was cut by 6 bases and J by 3 bases, with 14 bases left in between. The CDR3 DNA follows: TGTGCCAGCAGGTCTGGGGGGGAGGACTATGGCTACACCTTC. The encoded protein is CASRSGGEDYGYTF.

V is TRBV4-1 and J is TRBJ2-1, with 13 bases identical to TRBD2. Germline V gives CDR1 MGHRA, CDR2 YSYEKL. The CDR3 has 18 amino acids. V lost 3 bases and J lost 2; bases outside the gene matches: 7. The CDR3 DNA is TGCGCCAGCAGCCAGGAAGGACTAGCGGGAGTGGCCTACAATGAGCAGTTCTTC. Protein product: CASSQEGLAGVAYNEQFF.

This rearrangement joins TRBV6-5 to TRBJ1-2; the match to TRBD1 covers 8 bases. The V gene's germline CDR1 is MNHEY and CDR2 SVGAGI. V was pared by 7 bases and J by 8 bases, with 9 bases of the junction left unmatched. There are 13 residues in the CDR3. This chain's CDR3 is CASKETGTGGYTF. The CDR3, as DNA: TGTGCCAGCAAAGAGACGGGGACAGGAGGCTACACCTTC.

This chain joins TRBV30 and TRBJ1-2; D remains ambiguous. Trimming stripped 6 bases from V and 0 bases from J, with 11 bases between. Germline CDR1 reads GTSNPN; CDR2 reads SVGIG (reference sequence). The CDR3 contains 13 residues. CDR3 bases: TGTGCCTGCCGGGATCCTACTAACTATGGCTACACCTTC. Translated, it gives CACRDPTNYGYTF.

The J gene is TRBJ1-5, the V gene TRBV2; TRBD1 is a possible D gene (5 bases). V shed 1 base and J shed 0 bases, with 7 bases lying between them. This CDR3 contains 15 residues. CDR1 SNHLY and CDR2 FYNNEI come from the germline V gene. The CDR3 reads CASSEGRDSNQPQHF. CDR3 DNA: TGTGCCAGCAGTGAAGGCAGGGATAGCAATCAGCCCCAGCATTTT.

This clone is judged medium-sized. This chain joins TRBV6-1 and TRBJ2-7; 8 nucleotides match TRBD1. CDR3 size: 16 residues. J was trimmed by 4 bases and V by 0 bases; bases with no gene match: 8. The V gene's germline CDR1 is MNHNS and CDR2 SASEGT. Here the CDR3 reads CASSEAWQGALYEQYF. The DNA for the CDR3 is TGTGCCAGCAGTGAAGCTTGGCAGGGGGCGTTGTACGAGCAGTACTTC.

CDR3 amino acids: CASSLARGSTYEQYF. The CDR3 region has the DNA TGTGCCAGCAGCTTGGCGCGGGGTAGCACCTACGAGCAGTACTTC. This chain uses TRBV5-4 with TRBJ2-7, with D possibly matching TRBD2 (6 bases). The CDR3 is made up of 15 amino acids. V lost 0 bases, J lost 2 bases, and 12 bases lay in between. CDR1 SGHNT and CDR2 YYREEE come from the germline V gene (reference sequence).

This rearrangement joins TRBV10-3 to TRBJ2-2, with 8 bases identical to TRBD2. Germline loops: CDR1 ENHRY, CDR2 SYGVKD. Germline trimming cut 6 bases from V and 0 bases from J; bases unmatched to any gene: 3. This CDR3 has 15 amino acids. The CDR3: CAIRAGGPNTGELFF. DNA for the CDR3: TGTGCCATCAGGGCGGGAGGCCCGAACACCGGGGAGCTGTTTTTT.

The CDR3, as DNA: TGTGCCAGCAGCCCCCGGACCGGGGGTGAGCAGTTCTTC. This encodes CASSPRTGGEQFF. This chain connects TRBV3-1 (or the pseudogene TRBV3-2) to TRBJ2-1; D may be TRBD2 (6 bases). Between the trimmed V and J ends, which lost 4 bases and 9 bases, there was a span of 13 bases. Germline loops: CDR1 LGHDT, CDR2 YNNKEL (reference sequence). The CDR3 is 13 amino acids.

The chain couples TRBV30 to TRBJ1-2, with D uncertain. Germline V gene sequence: CDR1 GTSNPN, CDR2 SVGIG (reference sequence). V lost 1 base and J 8 bases, leaving 11 bases between the germline ends. The CDR3 extends over 12 amino acids. This chain's CDR3 is CAWSAQTGGYTF. The CDR3 DNA reads TGTGCCTGGAGTGCCCAAACGGGAGGCTACACCTTC.

The CDR3 sequence: CASTQPGAANYGYTF. The CDR3 DNA reads as TGTGCCAGCACTCAACCGGGAGCCGCTAACTATGGCTACACCTTC. The rearrangement joins TRBV16 to TRBJ1-2; D remains ambiguous. Per germline, CDR1 KGHSY and CDR2 FQNENV. The CDR3 has 15 residues. The V and J ends lost 7 bases and 0 bases respectively, with 15 bases between them.

The V gene is TRBV5-1, the J gene TRBJ2-1, with 7 bases aligning to TRBD1. Germline assignment: CDR1 SGHRS and CDR2 YFSETQ. The CDR3 runs to 15 residues. V shed 0 bases, J shed 2 bases, and the junction held 2 bases outside the gene matches. This CDR3 is CASSLEGQTYNEQFF. The CDR3 DNA is TGCGCCAGCAGCTTGGAGGGACAGACCTACAATGAGCAGTTCTTC.

This clone occurred once. The gene calls are TRBV7-9 and TRBJ1-4; D gene unclear. Looked up from germline, CDR1 is SEHNR and CDR2 is FQNEAQ (reference sequence). The CDR3 has 13 residues. Between the trimmed V and J ends, which lost 6 bases and 10 bases, there was a span of 15 bases. The CDR3 bases are TGTGCCAGCAGTCCGTTGGAGGTGGGAAAACTGTTTTTT. Translating it yields CASSPLEVGKLFF.

The chain employs TRBV11-2 and TRBJ2-1; the D gene is possibly TRBD2 (5 bases). This CDR3 region has 12 residues. V was clipped by 4 bases and J by 14 bases, with 15 bases between them. The germline V gene encodes CDR1 SGHAT and CDR2 FQNNGV. CDR3 in amino acids: CASSSDAPAEFF. DNA of the CDR3: TGTGCCAGCAGCTCTGACGCTCCAGCGGAGTTCTTC.

The chain couples TRBV5-1 to TRBJ2-6, with TRBD1 as a possible D gene (6 bases). The CDR3 is 13 residues long. Per the germline V gene, CDR1 is SGHRS and CDR2 is YFSETQ. The V end was cut by 5 bases, the J end by 6 bases, with 9 bases between. CDR3 nucleotide sequence: TGCGCCAGCAGGGACAGTCAGGCCAACGTCCTGACTTTC. Encoded protein: CASRDSQANVLTF.

This chain connects TRBV20-1 to TRBJ2-1; 7 bases are a match to TRBD2. The J segment lost 3 bases and the V segment lost 3 bases, leaving 5 bases of the junction unmatched. The CDR3 is 14 residues long. Germline V lookup: CDR1 DFQATT, CDR2 SNEGSKA (reference sequence). The CDR3 is CSASGSSGYNEQFF. CDR3 nucleotides: TGCAGTGCTAGTGGGTCTAGCGGCTACAATGAGCAGTTCTTC.

The V gene is TRBV6-1, the J gene TRBJ2-1, with D possibly matching TRBD1 (5 bases). Looked up from germline, CDR1 is MNHNS and CDR2 is SASEGT. V was cut by 1 base and J by 1 base, with 8 bases left in between. The CDR3 is 15 amino acids. DNA of the CDR3: TGTGCCAGCAGTGAAGTCCAGGGTTCCTACAATGAGCAGTTCTTC. This translates into CASSEVQGSYNEQFF.

This clone has just a few counts. The V gene is TRBV5-1, the J gene TRBJ1-1, with 8 bases fitting TRBD1. V lost 5 bases, J lost 6 bases, and 9 bases stayed unmatched. This CDR3 has 14 amino acids. Germline V gene sequence: CDR1 SGHRS, CDR2 YFSETQ. The CDR3 loop reads CASRGTGASSEAFF. For the CDR3, the DNA is TGCGCCAGCAGGGGGACAGGTGCTTCGTCTGAAGCTTTCTTT.

The rearrangement joins TRBV18 to TRBJ2-5, with D uncertain. The CDR3 has 15 residues. In germline, CDR1 is KGHSH, CDR2 LQKENI. V lost 2 bases, J lost 5 bases, and 15 bases lay in between. The CDR3 region has the DNA TGTGCCAGCTCACCAGATATAGGCAGAGCGGAGACCCAGTACTTC. Translation: CASSPDIGRAETQYF.

The chain links TRBV28 to TRBJ1-6; no definite D call. With 5 bases removed from V and 5 bases from J, the gap between germline ends came to 10 bases. The CDR3 spans 14 residues. The germline gives CDR1 MDHEN, CDR2 SYDVKM. Written as DNA, the CDR3 is TGTGCCAGCAGTCCCCAGATTAATAATTCACCCCTCCACTTT. It specifies CASSPQINNSPLHF.

The J gene is TRBJ2-1, the V gene TRBV14, with 10 bases that match TRBD1. The CDR3 covers 16 residues. Trimming cost V 3 bases and J 7 bases; bases outside gene matches: 9. The germline CDR1 and CDR2 sequences are SGHDN and FVKESK. This CDR3 is CASSHLRQGARNEQFF. The CDR3 nucleotides read TGTGCCAGCAGCCACCTAAGACAGGGGGCAAGGAATGAGCAGTTCTTC.

In this sample, this clone turned up a few times. The V call is TRBV12-3 or TRBV12-4, the J call TRBJ2-1; D unclear. The V end lost 5 bases, the J end lost 10 bases, and 15 bases lay between the germline ends. The CDR3 consists of 13 residues. In DNA form, the CDR3 reads TGTGCCAGCAGTCGCACGAGCGTTCAAGAGCAGTTCTTC. It yields the protein CASSRTSVQEQFF.

This clone was recorded a few times. The chain joins TRBV15 to TRBJ2-7; 10 bases are a match to TRBD1. Germline CDR1 reads LNHNV; CDR2 reads YYDKDF (reference sequence). This CDR3 contains 15 residues. Losses at the gene ends were 4 bases for V and 4 bases for J; bases not matched to a gene: 7. The CDR3 loop reads CATSNGGQGMYEQYF. CDR3 DNA: TGTGCCACCAGCAACGGGGGACAGGGGATGTACGAGCAGTACTTC.

The CDR3, as DNA: TGTGCCAGCAGCCTCCTGGCGGGGGTTGAGGATTCACCCCTCCACTTT. Its translation is CASSLLAGVEDSPLHF. V is TRBV5-6 and J is TRBJ1-6, with D maybe TRBD1 (5 bases). V dropped 4 bases and J dropped 8 bases, with 19 bases sitting between them. Germline V gene lookup returns CDR1 SGHDT and CDR2 YYEEEE. The CDR3 length is 16 residues.

The rearrangement uses TRBV19 and TRBJ2-5; D not resolved. Germline-derived CDR1 and CDR2 are LNHDA and SQIVND (reference sequence). The CDR3 consists of 13 residues. Trimming stripped 3 bases from V and 1 base from J, with 6 bases between. This CDR3 reads CASSIRVQETQYF. In nucleotides, the CDR3 is TGTGCCAGTAGTATCCGGGTCCAAGAGACCCAGTACTTC.

The V call is TRBV11-2, the J call TRBJ2-3; D remains unclear. V lost 5 bases and J lost 4, with 4 bases in between. Germline assignment: CDR1 SGHAT and CDR2 FQNNGV. The CDR3 consists of 11 residues. CDR3 region: CASSKPDTQYF. CDR3 sequence (DNA): TGTGCCAGCAGCAAGCCAGATACGCAGTATTTT.

The chain joins TRBV12-5 to TRBJ2-3; TRBD2 matches 8 bases. The J segment lost 6 bases and the V segment lost 3 bases, leaving 2 bases of the junction unmatched. The CDR3 totals 13 residues. CDR1 LGHNT and CDR2 FRNRAP come from the germline V gene. In nucleotides, the CDR3 is TGTGCTAGTGGTTTAGCGGGAGCTGATACGCAGTATTTT. Its translation is CASGLAGADTQYF. Variable domain in full (rest from reference TRBV12-5 and TRBJ2-3): DARVTQTPRHKVTEMGQEVTMRCQPILGHNTVFWYRQTMMQGLELLAYFRNRAPLDDSGMPKDRFSAEMPDATLATLKIQPSEPRDSAVYFCASGLAGADTQYFGPGTRLTVL.

V usage is TRBV3-1 (or the pseudogene TRBV3-2) and J usage is TRBJ2-2; 11 nucleotides agree with TRBD1. After removal of 5 bases from V and 4 bases from J, the junction contained 6 bases not matched to a gene. Germline CDR1 and CDR2: LGHDT and YNNKEL (reference sequence). This CDR3 comprises 16 residues. CDR3 DNA sequence: TGTGCCAGCAGCGCCGGACAGGGGGCGCTCACCGGGGAGCTGTTTTTT. Protein: CASSAGQGALTGELFF.